This TCR beta chain was observed in a study of CD8+CD57+ T cells in acquired aplastic anemia. TCR beta VDJ combinations and CDR3 sequences were profiled from genomic DNA. TCRdb re-called the reads with MiXCR, one entry per CDR3 protein. The data hold some 220,000 distinct CDR3 sequences, with approximately 35% observed a single time. This clonotype was detected many times. The CDR3 has 17 residues. Trimming pared 0 bases from V and 1 base from J, leaving 15 bases between. Germline-derived CDR1 and CDR2 are SGHVS and FQNEAQ. The clonotype comes from a human donor in good health, serving as a control. The chain links TRBV7-8 to TRBJ1-1; D not certain. Sequenced sample: sorted CD4+, CD8+, or CD8+CD57+ T cells (not recorded which) from PBMCs. Here the CDR3 reads CASSLARIGGGNTEAFF. The CDR3 DNA is TGTGCCAGCAGCTTAGCCCGAATAGGTGGAGGGAACACTGAAGCTTTCTTT. Combining the CDR3 with reference TRBV7-8 and TRBJ1-1 gives the whole variable domain GAGVSQSPRYKVAKRGQDVALRCDPISGHVSLFWYQQALGQGPEFLTYFQNEAQLDKSGLPSDRFFAERPEGSVSTLKIQRTQQEDSAVYLCASSLARIGGGNTEAFFGQGTRLTVV.